This entry is about one T cell receptor beta chain. The entry originates in a study of OX40 agonist ivuxolimab in advanced cancers. Produced via immunoSEQ multiplex PCR; TCRdb's table is partial and in-frame only. The sample includes roughly 35,000 clones, around 84% of them seen just once. The source of this sequence is an adult with an advanced solid tumor such as melanoma, head and neck, liver or kidney cancer. The sample was CD4+ or CD8+ T cells sorted from blood, taken in a trial of the OX40 agonist ivuxolimab.

CDR3 amino acids: CASSPTDNTEAFF. As DNA, the CDR3 is TGCGCCAGCAGCCCGACAGATAACACTGAAGCTTTCTTT. The chain is built from TRBV5-1 and TRBJ1-1; possibly TRBD1 for D (5 bases). V was trimmed by 4 bases and J by 2 bases, leaving 9 bases between them. Germline loops: CDR1 SGHRS, CDR2 YFSETQ. This CDR3 is 13 amino acids long. The entire variable domain, with the rest obtained from reference TRBV5-1 and TRBJ1-1, is as follows: KAGVTQTPRYLIKTRGQQVTLSCSPISGHRSVSWYQQTPGQGLQFLFEYFSETQRNKGNFPGRFSGRQFSNSRSEMNVSTLELGDSALYLCASSPTDNTEAFFGQGTRLTVV.